The clone carrying this T cell receptor (beta chain) has ten or more counts. Its specificity is not known. Amplification targeted TCR beta CDR3 regions from RNA transcripts. TCR CDR3 underwent first-round RT-PCR with the HTBI primer set. TCRdb ran MiXCR on the multiplex PCR reads and lists one entry per CDR3 protein. The sample yields some 460,000 distinct CDR3 sequences, 15% to 19% seen once. This sample stems from a study of T cells in Graves' hyperthyroidism and ophthalmopathy. Findings and caveats of the study: Researchers found most expanded thyroid clonotypes above 0.001 in blood as well.

The CDR3 spans 16 residues. With 2 bases clipped from V and 5 bases from J, the junction kept 12 bases outside the gene matches. Germline V CDR1 and CDR2: SGHRS, YFSETQ. Orbital computed tomography and thyroid ultrasound, together with serum TRAb and thyroxine and clinical symptoms, were used for diagnoses. The chain uses TRBV5-1 and TRBJ2-7; TRBD2 matches 8 bases. The sample taken for sequencing was blood. The receptor was derived from a woman aged 18-29 years with Graves' hyperthyroidism. CDR3 loop: CASSFNGRREEHEQYF. The CDR3 bases are TGCGCCAGCAGCTTTAACGGCCGGCGGGAGGAACACGAGCAGTACTTC. Filled out from reference TRBV5-1 and TRBJ2-7, the complete variable domain reads KAGVTQTPRYLIKTRGQQVTLSCSPISGHRSVSWYQQTPGQGLQFLFEYFSETQRNKGNFPGRFSGRQFSNSRSEMNVSTLELGDSALYLCASSFNGRREEHEQYFGPGTRLTVT.